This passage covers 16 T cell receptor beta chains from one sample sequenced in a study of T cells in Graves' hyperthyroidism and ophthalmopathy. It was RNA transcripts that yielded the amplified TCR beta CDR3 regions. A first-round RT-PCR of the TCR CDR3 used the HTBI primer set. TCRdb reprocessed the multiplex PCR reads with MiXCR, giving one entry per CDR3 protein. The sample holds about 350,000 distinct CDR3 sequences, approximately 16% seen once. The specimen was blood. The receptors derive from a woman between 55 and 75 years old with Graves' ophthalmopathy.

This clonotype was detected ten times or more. In DNA form, the CDR3 reads TGTGCCAGCAGTGTTGGGACAGGGTTGGGGGAGACCCAGTACTTC. Protein: CASSVGTGLGETQYF. The rearrangement uses TRBV6-1 and TRBJ2-5; 9 bases line up with TRBD1. V lost 4 bases, J lost 5 bases, and 8 bases stayed unmatched. Germline V lookup: CDR1 MNHNS, CDR2 SASEGT. The CDR3 sequence is 15 residues long.

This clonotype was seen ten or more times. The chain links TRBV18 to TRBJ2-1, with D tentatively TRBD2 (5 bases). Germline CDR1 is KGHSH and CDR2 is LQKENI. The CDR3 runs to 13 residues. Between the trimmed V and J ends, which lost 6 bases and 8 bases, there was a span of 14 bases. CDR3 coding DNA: TGTGCCAGCTCGACCCCGGGGTCTTATGAGCAGTTCTTC. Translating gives CASSTPGSYEQFF.

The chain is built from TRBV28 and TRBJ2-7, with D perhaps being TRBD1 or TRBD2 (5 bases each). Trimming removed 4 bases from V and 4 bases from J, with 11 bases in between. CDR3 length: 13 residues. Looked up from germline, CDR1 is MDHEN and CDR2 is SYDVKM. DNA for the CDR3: TGTGCCAGCAGTTGGCTCGAGGGGTACGAGCAGTACTTC. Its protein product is CASSWLEGYEQYF.

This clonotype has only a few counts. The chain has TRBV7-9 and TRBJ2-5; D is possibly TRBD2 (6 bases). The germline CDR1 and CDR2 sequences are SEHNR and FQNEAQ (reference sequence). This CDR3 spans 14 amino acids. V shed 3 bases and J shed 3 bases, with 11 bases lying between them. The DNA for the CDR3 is TGTGCCAGCAGCTTGAGTCGGACTAAAGAGACCCAGTACTTC. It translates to CASSLSRTKETQYF.

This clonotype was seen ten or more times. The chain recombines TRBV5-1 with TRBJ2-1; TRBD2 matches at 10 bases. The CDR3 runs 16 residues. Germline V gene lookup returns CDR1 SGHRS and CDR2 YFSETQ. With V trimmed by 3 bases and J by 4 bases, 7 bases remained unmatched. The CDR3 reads CASSSGVLAGYNEQFF. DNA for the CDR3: TGCGCCAGCAGCTCTGGGGTACTAGCGGGGTACAATGAGCAGTTCTTC.

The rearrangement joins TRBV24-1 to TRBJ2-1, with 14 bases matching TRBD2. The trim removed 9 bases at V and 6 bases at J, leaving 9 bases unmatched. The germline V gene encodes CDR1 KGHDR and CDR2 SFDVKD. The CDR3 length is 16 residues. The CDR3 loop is CATQGAGTSGSNEQFF. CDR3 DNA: TGTGCCACCCAGGGGGCTGGGACTAGCGGGAGCAATGAGCAGTTCTTC.

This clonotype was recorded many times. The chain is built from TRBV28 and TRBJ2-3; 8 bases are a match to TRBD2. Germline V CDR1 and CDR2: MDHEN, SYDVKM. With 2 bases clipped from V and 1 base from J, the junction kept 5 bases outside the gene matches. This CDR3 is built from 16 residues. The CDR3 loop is CASSLQREWGTDTQYF. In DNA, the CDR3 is TGTGCCAGCAGTTTACAGCGGGAGTGGGGCACAGATACGCAGTATTTT. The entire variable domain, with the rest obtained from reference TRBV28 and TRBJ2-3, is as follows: DVKVTQSSRYLVKRTGEKVFLECVQDMDHENMFWYRQDPGLGLRLIYFSYDVKMKEKGDIPEGYSVSREKKERFSLILESASTNQTSMYLCASSLQREWGTDTQYFGPGTRLTVL.

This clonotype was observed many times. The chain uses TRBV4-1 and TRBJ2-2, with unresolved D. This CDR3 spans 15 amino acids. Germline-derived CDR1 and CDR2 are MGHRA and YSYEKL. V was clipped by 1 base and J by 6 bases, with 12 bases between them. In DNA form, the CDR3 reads TGCGCCAGCAGCCAAGGATCGGGCTTGGCCGGGGAGCTGTTTTTT. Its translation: CASSQGSGLAGELFF.

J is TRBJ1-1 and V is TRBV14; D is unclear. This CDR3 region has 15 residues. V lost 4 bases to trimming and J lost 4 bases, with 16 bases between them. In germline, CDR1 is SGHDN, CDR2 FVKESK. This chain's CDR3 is CASSPIGSLSTEAFF. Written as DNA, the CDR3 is TGTGCCAGCAGCCCGATTGGGTCCCTAAGCACTGAAGCTTTCTTT.

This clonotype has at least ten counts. The CDR3 DNA reads as TGTGCCAGCAGACCAACTGGGGCCAACGTCCTGACTTTC. Residues: CASRPTGANVLTF. The chain carries TRBV27 and TRBJ2-6, with D unresolved. The CDR3 sequence is 13 residues long. The V and J ends lost 6 bases and 2 bases respectively, with 5 bases between them. Germline loops: CDR1 MNHEY, CDR2 SMNVEV (reference sequence).

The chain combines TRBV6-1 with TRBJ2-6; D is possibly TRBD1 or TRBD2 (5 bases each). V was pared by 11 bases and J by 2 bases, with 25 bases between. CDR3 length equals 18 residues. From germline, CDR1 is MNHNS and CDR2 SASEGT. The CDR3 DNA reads TGTGCCTCCGGGCCCCCAACCGGTGGGGGAACTGGGGCCAACGTCCTGACTTTC. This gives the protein CASGPPTGGGTGANVLTF.

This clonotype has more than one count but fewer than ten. Here the CDR3 reads CASSSLSRPSGYYNEQFF. CDR3 nucleotide sequence: TGTGCCAGTAGTTCCCTGAGTCGGCCTAGCGGTTACTACAATGAGCAGTTCTTC. The chain links TRBV19 to TRBJ2-1; 7 bases align to TRBD2. The junction had 16 bases not matched to a gene; V was cut back by 5 bases and J by 3 bases. This CDR3 is 18 amino acids long. CDR1 and CDR2 from the germline V gene are LNHDA and SQIVND (reference sequence). Supplemented by reference TRBV19 and TRBJ2-1, the full variable domain reads DGGITQSPKYLFRKEGQNVTLSCEQNLNHDAMYWYRQDPGQGLRLIYYSQIVNDFQKGDIAEGYSVSREKKESFPLTVTSAQKNPTAFYLCASSSLSRPSGYYNEQFFGPGTRLTVL.

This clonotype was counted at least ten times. The CDR3 protein is CASSRGLSVSYEQYF. As DNA, the CDR3 is TGTGCCAGCAGCCGGGGGCTCTCGGTTTCCTACGAGCAGTACTTC. The gene calls are TRBV3-1 and TRBJ2-7, with D tentatively TRBD1 (6 bases). Looked up from germline, CDR1 is LGHDT and CDR2 is YNNKEL (reference sequence). This CDR3 has 15 amino acids. Trimming shortened V by 4 bases and J by 1 base, and 14 bases separated the two germline ends.

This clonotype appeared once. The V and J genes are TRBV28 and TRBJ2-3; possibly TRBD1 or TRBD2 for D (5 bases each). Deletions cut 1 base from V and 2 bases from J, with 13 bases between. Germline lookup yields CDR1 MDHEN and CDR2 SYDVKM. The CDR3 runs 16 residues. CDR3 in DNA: TGTGCCAGCAGTTTATTGGGACCGGGGAACACAGATACGCAGTATTTT. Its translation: CASSLLGPGNTDTQYF.

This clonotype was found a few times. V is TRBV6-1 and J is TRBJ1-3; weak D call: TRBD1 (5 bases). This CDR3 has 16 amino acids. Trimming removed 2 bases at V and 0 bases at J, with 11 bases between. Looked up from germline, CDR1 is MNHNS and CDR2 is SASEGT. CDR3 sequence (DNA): TGTGCCAGCAGTGAAATAACGGGGCTCTCTGGAAACACCATATATTTT. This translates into CASSEITGLSGNTIYF.

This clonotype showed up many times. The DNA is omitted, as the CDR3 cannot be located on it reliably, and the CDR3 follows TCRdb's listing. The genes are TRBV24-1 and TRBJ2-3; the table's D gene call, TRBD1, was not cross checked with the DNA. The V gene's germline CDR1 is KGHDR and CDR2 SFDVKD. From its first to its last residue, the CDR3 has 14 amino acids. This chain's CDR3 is CATSTSGGIDTQYF.